This note documents a single TCR beta chain sequence. This sample is drawn from a study of technical replicates of blood from several donors. Assay used: immunoSEQ multiplex PCR; TCRdb lists only in-frame clones, some missing. The sample records over 70,000 clones, approximately 93% being singletons. Germline values: CDR1 MNHEY, CDR2 SMNVEV (reference sequence). Trimming left V 5 bases short and J 2 bases short, with 17 bases between. This CDR3 has 16 amino acids. The sequence derives from a human donor in good health. The rearrangement uses TRBV27 and TRBJ2-3, with D possibly matching TRBD1 (5 bases). The sequencing sample was made of T cells isolated from PBMCs. CDR3 nucleotide sequence: TGTGCCAGCAGTCCCTCCGTAGGACACTACACAGATACGCAGTATTTT. Translated, it gives CASSPSVGHYTDTQYF.